The 23 T cell receptor beta chains presented below share a single source sample, sequenced in a study of response to subunit inactivated influenza vaccine. MiXCR was run by TCRdb on the RT-PCR reads, yielding one entry per CDR3 protein. The profile covers around 530,000 distinct CDR3 sequences, with approximately 12% appearing a single time and 10% taken by the ten largest. Here the sequenced sample was PBMCs from blood, taken on the day of vaccination. Receptor source: a middle-aged man who received an inactivated influenza vaccine.

The gene calls are TRBV24-1 and TRBJ2-1, with 13 bases aligning to TRBD2. The CDR3 extends over 20 amino acids. The germline CDR1 and CDR2 sequences are KGHDR and SFDVKD. J gave up 1 base and V 3 bases, and 11 bases lay outside the gene matches. The DNA for the CDR3 is TGTGCCACCAGTGATCCCGGGACTAGCGGGACCAAGGGTTCCTACAATGAGCAGTTCTTC. It translates to CATSDPGTSGTKGSYNEQFF.

The chain joins TRBV28 to TRBJ2-5; 7 bases align to TRBD2. V lost 5 bases to trimming and J lost 4 bases; unmatched junction nucleotides: 7. CDR1 and CDR2 (germline): MDHEN, SYDVKM. This CDR3 is 14 amino acids long. The DNA of the CDR3 is TGTGCCAGCAGTACCGCGGGAGTCGGAGAGACCCAGTACTTC. Protein: CASSTAGVGETQYF.

This chain links TRBV5-6 with TRBJ2-7; TRBD1 or TRBD2 may be the D gene (5 bases each). The CDR3 length is 15 residues. CDR1 and CDR2 (germline): SGHDT, YYEEEE. The V gene lost 5 bases and the J gene lost 2 bases, with 17 bases spanning the gap. CDR3 loop: CASSPAGTGTYEQYF. For the CDR3, the DNA is TGTGCCAGCAGTCCCGCCGGGACGGGGACCTACGAGCAGTACTTC. Full variable domain (rest looked up from reference TRBV5-6 and TRBJ2-7): DAGVTQSPTHLIKTRGQQVTLRCSPKSGHDTVSWYQQALGQGPQFIFQYYEEEERQRGNFPDRFSGHQFPNYSSELNVNALLLGDSALYLCASSPAGTGTYEQYFGPGTRLTVT.

This clonotype was seen ten or more times. The chain couples TRBV20-1 to TRBJ2-1, with D perhaps given as TRBD1 or TRBD2 (5 bases each). This CDR3 comprises 11 residues. Trimming took off 5 bases at V and 12 bases at J, with 14 bases between the two ends. Germline CDR1 reads DFQATT; CDR2 reads SNEGSKA (reference sequence). The CDR3 here is CSAHRDERQFF. As DNA, the CDR3 is TGCAGTGCTCACCGGGACGAGCGGCAGTTCTTC.

This clonotype was counted between two and nine times. V gene TRBV6-2 or TRBV6-3 combines with J gene TRBJ2-1, with D possibly TRBD1 on 6 matching bases. From germline, CDR1 is MNHEY and CDR2 SVGEGT. The CDR3 is 15 amino acids. Trimming took 7 bases from V and 0 from J, leaving 13 bases between them. CDR3 loop: CASTTGTISYNEQFF. CDR3 sequence (DNA): TGTGCCAGCACTACCGGGACAATCTCCTACAATGAGCAGTTCTTC.

This clonotype was recorded at least ten times. The CDR3 DNA reads TGTGCCAGCAGCTTAGCGCAGGCGTACCAAGAGACCCAGTACTTC. Protein product: CASSLAQAYQETQYF. The chain employs TRBV7-8 and TRBJ2-5; D call uncertain. The CDR3 is 15 residues long. Trimming took 0 bases from V and 0 from J, leaving 8 bases between them. Germline values: CDR1 SGHVS, CDR2 FQNEAQ.

CDR3: CSVEGDAGYGYTF. CDR3 nucleotides: TGCAGCGTTGAAGGGGACGCTGGCTATGGCTACACCTTC. This chain joins TRBV29-1 and TRBJ1-2, with D possibly being TRBD1 (5 bases). The V and J ends lost 1 base and 4 bases respectively, with 10 bases between them. Per germline, CDR1 SQVTM and CDR2 ANQGSEA. This CDR3 comprises 13 residues.

CDR3 DNA sequence: TGTGCCAGCAGCTTTGGGGGACCCCCTCTCAATGAGCAGTTCTTC. The encoded protein is CASSFGGPPLNEQFF. The genes are TRBV11-2 and TRBJ2-1, with D perhaps being TRBD1 or TRBD2 (5 bases each). This CDR3 has 15 residues. Germline V gene lookup returns CDR1 SGHAT and CDR2 FQNNGV. Trimming removed 3 bases from V and 6 bases from J, with 15 bases in between.

This rearrangement joins TRBV6-2 or TRBV6-3 to TRBJ2-7; the D gene is possibly TRBD2 (6 bases). This CDR3 contains 15 residues. Trimming stripped 6 bases from V and 2 bases from J, with 17 bases between. Germline V CDR1 and CDR2: MNHEY, SVGEGT. This CDR3 is CASSLTGTDPYEQYF. The DNA of the CDR3 is TGTGCCAGCAGCCTCACCGGGACTGATCCCTACGAGCAGTACTTC.

This chain joins TRBV15 and TRBJ1-5; D not resolved. Germline V lookup: CDR1 LNHNV, CDR2 YYDKDF (reference sequence). Trimming cost V 0 bases and J 0 bases, with 6 bases left between them. The CDR3 consists of 15 residues. The CDR3 sequence is CATSRDPVSNQPQHF. The CDR3 DNA follows: TGTGCCACCAGCAGAGATCCGGTTAGCAATCAGCCCCAGCATTTT.

This clonotype was observed a handful of times. The gene calls are TRBV20-1 and TRBJ2-2; 8 positions agree with TRBD1. The V gene end was trimmed by 5 bases and the J gene end by 1 base; junction bases not matched to a gene: 3. Looked up from germline, CDR1 is DFQATT and CDR2 is SNEGSKA (reference sequence). The CDR3 sequence is 14 residues long. The DNA for the CDR3 is TGCAGTGCTCAGACAGGGGTGAACACCGGGGAGCTGTTTTTT. Its translation is CSAQTGVNTGELFF.

To note about this clonotype: The junction shows a germline mismatch at one end, possibly a read error. The rearrangement links TRBV20-1 to TRBJ2-1; a possible D gene is TRBD2 (5 bases). CDR1 is DFQATT and CDR2 is SNEGSKA in the germline V gene (reference sequence). This CDR3 comprises 14 residues. The DNA of the CDR3 is TGCAGTGCTCCACGGGGTCTTGGCTACAATGTGCAGTTCTTC. Its translation is CSAPRGLGYNVQFF.

The table lists this clonotype with many counts. J is TRBJ1-3 and V is TRBV3-1; perhaps TRBD1 as D (5 bases). The CDR3 length is 15 residues. V was clipped by 1 base and J by 3 bases, with 10 bases between them. CDR1 LGHDT and CDR2 YNNKEL come from the germline V gene (reference sequence). As DNA, the CDR3 is TGTGCCAGCAGCCAAGGACAGCAAATTGGAAACACCATATATTTT. It encodes CASSQGQQIGNTIYF. The whole variable domain, filled in from reference TRBV3-1 and TRBJ1-3, reads DTAVSQTPKYLVTQMGNDKSIKCEQNLGHDTMYWYKQDSKKFLKIMFSYNNKELIINETVPNRFSPKSPDKAHLNLHINSLELGDSAVYFCASSQGQQIGNTIYFGEGSWLTVV.

This clonotype has only a few counts. V usage is TRBV29-1 and J usage is TRBJ1-1, with 7 bases matching TRBD1. Germline values: CDR1 SQVTM, CDR2 ANQGSEA. V shed 4 bases and J 0 bases; nucleotides not matched to a gene: 11. This CDR3 comprises 16 residues. The CDR3 loop is CSVVHLGTAMNTEAFF. CDR3 DNA sequence: TGCAGCGTTGTACATTTGGGGACAGCCATGAACACTGAAGCTTTCTTT.

This chain connects TRBV29-1 to TRBJ2-7; maybe TRBD2 (5 bases). The length of the CDR3 is 11 residues. Between the trimmed V and J ends, which lost 6 bases and 0 bases, there was a span of 6 bases. The germline CDR1 and CDR2 sequences are SQVTM and ANQGSEA. CDR3 in amino acids: CSVADSYEQYF. CDR3 nucleotides: TGCAGCGTAGCGGACTCCTACGAGCAGTACTTC.

This clonotype was observed many times. The chain is built from TRBV12-3 or TRBV12-4 and TRBJ1-2, with a possible D match to TRBD1 (6 bases). V lost 6 bases and J 5 bases, leaving 19 bases between the germline ends. This CDR3 is built from 15 residues. The CDR3 region has the DNA TGTGCCAGCAGCCAGGGGTCTTTCGGTTTGTATGGCTACACCTTC. Translating it yields CASSQGSFGLYGYTF.

Only a few counts were recorded for this clonotype. CDR3 nucleotide sequence: TGTGCCAGCAGTTTAGTGAGTAGCAATCAGCCCCAGCATTTT. It codes for CASSLVSSNQPQHF. The chain recombines TRBV28 with TRBJ1-5; no firm D call. Germline lookup yields CDR1 MDHEN and CDR2 SYDVKM. The CDR3 is 14 amino acids. Trimming left V 2 bases short and J 0 bases short, with 5 bases between.

This chain links TRBV9 with TRBJ1-1; the D gene is possibly TRBD1 (6 bases). Trimming took off 0 bases at V and 6 bases at J, with 9 bases between the two ends. Germline V gene sequence: CDR1 SGDLS, CDR2 YYNGEE. This CDR3 is built from 13 residues. CDR3 DNA sequence: TGTGCCAGCAGCGTAGAAGGGGGATCTGAAGCTTTCTTT. This sequence encodes CASSVEGGSEAFF. Full variable domain (rest looked up from reference TRBV9 and TRBJ1-1): DSGVTQTPKHLITATGQRVTLRCSPRSGDLSVYWYQQSLDQGLQFLIQYYNGEERAKGNILERFSAQQFPDLHSELNLSSLELGDSALYFCASSVEGGSEAFFGQGTRLTVV.

This clonotype was observed a few times. J is TRBJ2-3 and V is TRBV11-2; TRBD2 matches at 8 bases. Per the germline V gene, CDR1 is SGHAT and CDR2 is FQNNGV. The CDR3 sequence is 18 residues long. Trimming at V came to 5 bases and at J to 2 bases, leaving 15 bases not matched to a gene. The CDR3 protein is CASSQDDSMTSATDTQYF. The CDR3 nucleotides read TGTGCCAGCAGCCAAGATGATTCCATGACTAGCGCCACAGATACGCAGTATTTT.

This clonotype was seen a few times. As DNA, the CDR3 is TGTGCCAGCAGTATCTGGACAGGGACACCTGAAGCTTTCTTT. It is translated as CASSIWTGTPEAFF. The chain couples TRBV2 to TRBJ1-1; 8 nucleotides line up with TRBD1. V trimming: 5 bases; J trimming: 6 bases; junction bases outside the gene matches: 8. The germline gives CDR1 SNHLY, CDR2 FYNNEI. CDR3 length: 14 amino acids.

J is TRBJ2-1 and V is TRBV7-2, with D perhaps given as TRBD1 or TRBD2 (5 bases each). This CDR3 has 13 amino acids. V lost 5 bases and J 10 bases, leaving 15 bases between the germline ends. Germline V gives CDR1 SGHTA, CDR2 FQGNSA. The CDR3 spells CASSHPGPKEQFF. The CDR3 DNA follows: TGTGCCAGCAGCCACCCGGGACCTAAAGAGCAGTTCTTC. The full variable domain, its missing parts supplied by reference TRBV7-2 and TRBJ2-1, is GAGVSQSPSNKVTEKGKDVELRCDPISGHTALYWYRQSLGQGLEFLIYFQGNSAPDKSGLPSDRFSAERTGGSVSTLTIQRTQQEDSAVYLCASSHPGPKEQFFGPGTRLTVL.

The rearrangement joins TRBV3-1 to TRBJ2-2; perhaps D is TRBD1 or TRBD2 (5 bases each). The CDR3 spans 15 residues. Germline loops: CDR1 LGHDT, CDR2 YNNKEL (reference sequence). The V gene lost 7 bases and the J gene lost 0 bases, with 12 bases spanning the gap. The CDR3, as DNA: TGTGCCAGCACCCCCGGGACGGCGAACACCGGGGAGCTGTTTTTT. Translation gives CASTPGTANTGELFF.

This clonotype was observed at least ten times. The V call is TRBV3-1, the J call TRBJ2-3; D is unresolved. CDR1 is LGHDT and CDR2 is YNNKEL in the germline V gene (reference sequence). Trimming removed 6 bases at V and 1 base at J, with 14 bases between. The CDR3 has 15 amino acids. In nucleotides, the CDR3 is TGTGCCAGCAGGGCCCATTCATGGGGCACAGATACGCAGTATTTT. Translating it yields CASRAHSWGTDTQYF.